This T cell receptor (beta chain) stems from a study of technical replicates of blood from a handful of donors (dated 2017 in TCRdb). The protocol used for the library was the immunoSEQ multiplex PCR assay. In TCRdb, the immuneACCESS table is reduced to in-frame sequences with V and J assigned. These tables do not hold every clone; where another copy was compared, an unresolved V gene accounts for under half, and the others remain unexplained. The sample table lists around 100,000 clones, about 95% of them with a count of one. Roughly 0.31% of the sample comes from the top ten. A remark on this clone: Its antigen remains unidentified. The input lacks base qualities; no much larger clone sits a single base away.

Here V drops 11 bases and J drops 5 bases, and the junction holds 10 bases not matched to any gene. In the germline V gene, CDR1 corresponds to MNHNS and CDR2 to SASEGT. Its CDR3 holds 14 amino acids, cysteine through phenylalanine. CDR3 DNA only is kept here, 42 bases in frame from base 1. This receptor was identified in a human donor in good health. The sequencing sample was made of T cells isolated from PBMCs. The receptor chain draws on TRBV6-1 and TRBJ1-3; TRBD1 fits 9 bases in the junction. The nucleotide sequence reads TGTGCCGGAGATGAGGGACAGGGCCGAAACACCATATATTTT. The resulting protein is CAGDEGQGRNTIYF.